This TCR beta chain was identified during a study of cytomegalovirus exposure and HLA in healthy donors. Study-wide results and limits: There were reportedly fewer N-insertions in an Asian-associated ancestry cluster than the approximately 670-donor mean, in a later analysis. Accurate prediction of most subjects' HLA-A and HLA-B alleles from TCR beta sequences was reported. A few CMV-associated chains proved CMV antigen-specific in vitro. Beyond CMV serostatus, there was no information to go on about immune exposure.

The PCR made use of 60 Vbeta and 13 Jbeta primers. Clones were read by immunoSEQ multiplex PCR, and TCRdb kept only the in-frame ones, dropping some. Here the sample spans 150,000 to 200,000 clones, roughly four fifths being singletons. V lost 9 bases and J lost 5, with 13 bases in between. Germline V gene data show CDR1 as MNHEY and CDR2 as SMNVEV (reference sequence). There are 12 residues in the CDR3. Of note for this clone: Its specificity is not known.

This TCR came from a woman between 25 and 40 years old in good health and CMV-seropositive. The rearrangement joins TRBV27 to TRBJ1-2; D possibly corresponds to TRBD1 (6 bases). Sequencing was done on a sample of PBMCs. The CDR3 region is CASGRGFYGYTF. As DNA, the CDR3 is TGTGCCAGTGGCAGGGGATTTTATGGCTACACCTTC.